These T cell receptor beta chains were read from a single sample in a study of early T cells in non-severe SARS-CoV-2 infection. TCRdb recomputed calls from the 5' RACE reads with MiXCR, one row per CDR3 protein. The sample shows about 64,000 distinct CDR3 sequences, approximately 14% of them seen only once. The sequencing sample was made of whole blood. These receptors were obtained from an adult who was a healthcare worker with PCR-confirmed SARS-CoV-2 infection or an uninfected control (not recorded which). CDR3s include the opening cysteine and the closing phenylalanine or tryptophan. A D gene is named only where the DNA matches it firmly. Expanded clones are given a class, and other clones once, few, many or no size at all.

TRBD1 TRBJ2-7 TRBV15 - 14 CATSRTQGAGEQYF TGTGCCACCAGCAGGACGCAGGGGGCGGGGGAGCAGTACTTC
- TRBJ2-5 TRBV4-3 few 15 CASSQDGIPQETQYF TGCGCCAGCAGCCAAGATGGTATTCCCCAAGAGACCCAGTACTTC
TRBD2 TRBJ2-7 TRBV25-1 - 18 CASILGLAGGPESYERYF TGTGCCAGCATTCTTGGACTAGCGGGGGGGCCGGAATCCTACGAGCGGTACTTC
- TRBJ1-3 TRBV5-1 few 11 CASSPGNTIYF TGCGCCAGCAGCCCCGGAAACACCATATATTTT
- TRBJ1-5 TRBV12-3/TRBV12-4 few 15 CASSRDARGYQPQHF TGTGCCAGCAGCCGGGACGCACGAGGGTATCAGCCCCAGCATTTT
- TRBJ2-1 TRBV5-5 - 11 CASRATIEQFF TGTGCCAGCAGGGCAACTATAGAGCAGTTCTTC
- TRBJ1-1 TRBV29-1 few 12 CSAGSKNTEAFF TGCAGCGCTGGGAGCAAGAACACTGAAGCTTTCTTT
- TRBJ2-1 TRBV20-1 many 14 CSASYRGIYNEQFF TGCAGTGCTAGCTACCGGGGGATTTACAATGAGCAGTTCTTC
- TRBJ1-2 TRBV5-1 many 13 CASSSGGIYGYTF TGCGCCAGCAGCTCGGGGGGCATCTATGGCTACACCTTC
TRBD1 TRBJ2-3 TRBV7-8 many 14 CASSSITRDRDLSF TGTGCCAGCAGCTCCATTACCCGGGACAGGGACCTCTCTTTT
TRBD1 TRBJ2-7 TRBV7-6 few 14 CASSHHRGGYEQYF TGTGCCAGCAGCCACCACAGGGGTGGGTACGAGCAGTACTTC